Each of the 7 T cell receptor beta chains below was sequenced from the same sample in a study of early stage breast cancer tumors. TCRdb keeps only in-frame clones here, not all; method: immunoSEQ multiplex PCR. The data hold over 13,000 clones, with 79% observed a single time. Material for sequencing was normal breast tissue next to the tumor. These TCRs come from a person aged 45-60 years with breast cancer.

V gene TRBV9 combines with J gene TRBJ2-1, with 9 bases that match TRBD2. J lost 2 bases, V lost 4 bases, and 13 bases had no gene match. There are 18 residues in the CDR3. Germline CDR1 SGDLS, CDR2 YYNGEE. As DNA, the CDR3 is TGTGCCAGCAGCCAGAATAAAGCGGGGGGACTAACCTACAATGAGCAGTTCTTC. Translation: CASSQNKAGGLTYNEQFF. The whole variable domain, remainder taken from reference TRBV9 and TRBJ2-1, is DSGVTQTPKHLITATGQRVTLRCSPRSGDLSVYWYQQSLDQGLQFLIQYYNGEERAKGNILERFSAQQFPDLHSELNLSSLELGDSALYFCASSQNKAGGLTYNEQFFGPGTRLTVL.

This clone has a handful of counts. V and J are TRBV7-6 and TRBJ1-6; D unresolved. The germline gives CDR1 SGHVS, CDR2 FNYEAQ. V shed 2 bases and J shed 7 bases, with 12 bases lying between them. This CDR3 has 15 amino acids. The CDR3, as DNA: TGTGCCAGCAGCTTAAGCCGGCGGGAGAATTCACCCCTCCACTTT. Its protein is CASSLSRRENSPLHF. Full variable domain (outside the CDR3, taken from reference TRBV7-6 and TRBJ1-6): GAGVSQSPRYKVTKRGQDVALRCDPISGHVSLYWYRQALGQGPEFLTYFNYEAQQDKSGLPNDRFSAERPEGSISTLTIQRTEQRDSAMYRCASSLSRRENSPLHFGNGTRLTVT.

The V gene is TRBV7-9, the J gene TRBJ2-1; a weak D match, TRBD1 (5 bases). The CDR3 is 15 amino acids. V lost 5 bases and J lost 6, with 17 bases in between. Germline CDR1 is SEHNR and CDR2 is FQNEAQ (reference sequence). The CDR3 DNA follows: TGTGCCAGCAGCCTAAGGGGCCAAGGCTCCAATGAGCAGTTCTTC. Protein product: CASSLRGQGSNEQFF.

V gene TRBV5-4 combines with J gene TRBJ2-3, with 10 bases fitting TRBD2. Looked up from germline, CDR1 is SGHNT and CDR2 is YYREEE (reference sequence). V shed 4 bases, J shed 6 bases, and the junction held 8 bases outside the gene matches. The CDR3 runs 15 residues. The chain's CDR3 is CASSTPAGGVDTQYF. CDR3 DNA: TGTGCCAGCAGCACCCCAGCGGGAGGGGTGGATACGCAGTATTTT. Full variable domain (remainder filled in from reference TRBV5-4 and TRBJ2-3): ETGVTQSPTHLIKTRGQQVTLRCSSQSGHNTVSWYQQALGQGPQFIFQYYREEENGRGNFPPRFSGLQFPNYSSELNVNALELDDSALYLCASSTPAGGVDTQYFGPGTRLTVL.

This clone was recorded only once. The chain is built from TRBV27 and TRBJ2-2; 14 nucleotides match TRBD2. Germline V gene data show CDR1 as MNHEY and CDR2 as SMNVEV (reference sequence). The CDR3 sequence is 17 residues long. J was trimmed by 3 bases and V by 6 bases; bases with no gene match: 6. The CDR3 nucleotides read TGTGCCAGCAGAAGACTAGCGGGAGGGGTTTACACCGGGGAGCTGTTTTTT. Its translation is CASRRLAGGVYTGELFF.

This clone was seen just once. The J gene is TRBJ1-4, the V gene TRBV7-9; D perhaps matches TRBD1 (6 bases). There are 14 residues in the CDR3. Germline V gene lookup returns CDR1 SEHNR and CDR2 FQNEAQ (reference sequence). Trimming stripped 6 bases from V and 4 bases from J, with 12 bases between. As DNA, the CDR3 is TGTGCCAGCAGTCAGGGGACTCTTAATGAAAAACTGTTTTTT. Amino acids: CASSQGTLNEKLFF.

The V and J genes are TRBV4-3 and TRBJ2-1; D is ambiguous. V was shortened by 0 bases and J by 7 bases, with 16 bases between the two germline ends. CDR3 length equals 16 residues. The germline gives CDR1 LGHNA, CDR2 YSLEER. CDR3 sequence: CASSQDWVELGNEQFF. The DNA for the CDR3 is TGCGCCAGCAGCCAAGATTGGGTAGAGCTTGGGAATGAGCAGTTCTTC.